These 10 T cell receptor beta chains were all obtained from the same sample, sequenced in a study of shared clonotypes between healthy human individuals. As defined, naive CD8 cells were CD45RO-negative and positively selected for CCR7, with terminally differentiated effector memory CD45RA+ cells excluded. Produced via immunoSEQ multiplex PCR; TCRdb's table is partial and in-frame only. Here the sample spans some 2,100,000 clones, more than 85% being singletons. The sample consisted of naive CD8+ T cells from PBMCs. The receptors shown here come from a young man in good health. Some clones in this sample may be carry-over from other donors' samples.

A word on this clone: A junction end diverges from the germline sequence, so it may reflect a read error. The chain recombines TRBV11-2 with TRBJ2-2; D tentatively reads TRBD1 or TRBD2 (5 bases each). This CDR3 contains 14 residues. CDR1 is SGHAT, CDR2 FQNNGV, per germline. In nucleotides, the CDR3 is TGTGCCAGCAGCTTAGCACGTATTGGTGGGGGGCTGTTTTTT. Its protein product is CASSLARIGGGLFF.

This sequence joins TRBV19 and TRBJ1-1, with D tentatively TRBD1 (5 bases). V was cut by 2 bases and J by 3 bases, with 16 bases left in between. Germline V gives CDR1 LNHDA, CDR2 SQIVND (reference sequence). The CDR3 extends over 16 amino acids. The CDR3 is CASSIRAGFVDTEAFF. CDR3 coding DNA: TGTGCCAGTAGTATACGGGCAGGGTTTGTAGACACTGAAGCTTTCTTT.

This clone was counted between two and nine times. The rearrangement joins TRBV4-2 to TRBJ1-1; weak D call: TRBD1 (6 bases). The CDR3 spans 19 residues. CDR1 and CDR2 (germline): LGHNA, YNFKEQ. V lost 6 bases and J 5 bases, leaving 31 bases between the germline ends. The CDR3 here is CASSLNPVYRASPLTEAFF. The CDR3 DNA sequence: TGTGCCAGCAGTCTCAACCCAGTTTACAGGGCTTCCCCGTTAACTGAAGCTTTCTTT.

The sample holds one count of this clone. The chain is built from TRBV9 and TRBJ2-3; D ambiguous. Germline V gene lookup returns CDR1 SGDLS and CDR2 YYNGEE. This CDR3 has 15 amino acids. With 2 bases removed from V and 0 bases from J, the gap between germline ends came to 10 bases. DNA of the CDR3: TGTGCCAGCAGCGTTCGCCAGAAAAGCACAGATACGCAGTATTTT. Amino acid sequence: CASSVRQKSTDTQYF.

The chain is built from TRBV10-3 and TRBJ2-7; D is undetermined. The CDR3 has 16 residues. V was trimmed by 0 bases and J by 3 bases, leaving 15 bases between them. CDR1 is ENHRY, CDR2 SYGVKD, per germline. CDR3 protein: CAISESILGIGYEQYF. The CDR3 DNA is TGTGCCATCAGTGAGTCTATATTGGGGATCGGCTACGAGCAGTACTTC.

This rearrangement joins TRBV13 to TRBJ2-5, with 9 bases lining up with TRBD2. V was clipped by 8 bases and J by 5 bases; unmatched bases: 6. Germline-derived CDR1 and CDR2 are PRHDT and FYEKMQ (reference sequence). The CDR3 is 13 residues long. CDR3 sequence reads: CASAGGLGETQYF. The CDR3 coding sequence is TGTGCCAGCGCGGGAGGGCTTGGGGAGACCCAGTACTTC.

This clone appeared once. The V call is TRBV6-5, the J call TRBJ2-2, with D possibly called TRBD1 or TRBD2 (5 bases each). Germline loops: CDR1 MNHEY, CDR2 SVGAGI. The V and J ends lost 5 bases and 4 bases respectively, with 11 bases between them. The CDR3 has 14 residues. The CDR3 loop reads CASSRDLGTGELFF. CDR3 DNA: TGTGCCAGCAGTCGGGACCTAGGCACCGGGGAGCTGTTTTTT.

About this clone itself: The same CDR3 also results from other DNA sequences found in this sample. The chain is built from TRBV9 and TRBJ2-7; no definite D call. This CDR3 is 12 amino acids long. Germline values: CDR1 SGDLS, CDR2 YYNGEE. V was trimmed by 4 bases and J by 3 bases, leaving 8 bases between them. Written as DNA, the CDR3 is TGTGCCAGCAGCAAACCTAACTACGAGCAGTACTTC. This translates into CASSKPNYEQYF.

A word on this clone: This may come from a read error, since a much larger clone is one base off. The rearrangement joins TRBV4-1 to TRBJ1-1; D unclear. This CDR3 has 12 residues. The V gene's germline CDR1 is MGHRA and CDR2 YSYEKL. In DNA, the CDR3 is TGCGCCGGCAGCCACTCCGGCACTGAAGCTTTCTTT. It specifies CAGSHSGTEAFF.

The genes are TRBV11-2 and TRBJ2-4; D unclear. The CDR3 contains 16 residues. Germline CDR1 reads SGHAT; CDR2 reads FQNNGV. Between the trimmed V and J ends, which lost 1 base and 3 bases, there was a span of 13 bases. In nucleotides, the CDR3 is TGTGCCAGCAGCTTAGGGGCAGTATATGGCAAAAACATTCAGTACTTC. Translating it yields CASSLGAVYGKNIQYF.